The TCR beta chain described here comes from a study of OX40 agonist ivuxolimab in advanced cancers. Study overall: Ivuxolimab was delivered to patients intravenously every 2 weeks at doses spanning 0.01 to 10 mg/kg. Three partial responders included one hepatocellular carcinoma patient and two cutaneous melanoma patients.

The J segment lost 2 bases and the V segment lost 3 bases, leaving 6 bases of the junction unmatched. The CDR3 runs 16 residues. From germline, CDR1 is SGHTA and CDR2 FQGTGA. General study findings and limits: Circulating CD4+ and CD8+ T cells showed clonal expansion by week 6 at 0.1 to 3.0 mg/kg. The work left the antigen specificity of expanded peripheral T cells undetermined.

Concerning this clone: Its specificity is not known.

TCRdb keeps only in-frame clones here, not all; method: immunoSEQ multiplex PCR. The repertoire holds tens of thousands of clones, with roughly 87% as singletons. This TCR came from an adult with an advanced solid tumor such as melanoma, head and neck, liver or kidney cancer. The rearrangement links TRBV7-3 to TRBJ2-1, with TRBD2 matching over 8 bases. This specimen was CD4+ or CD8+ T cells sorted from blood, taken in a trial of the OX40 agonist ivuxolimab. CDR3 sequence (DNA): TGTGCCAGCAGCTTTCGAGCGGGGGCCGCCTACAATGAGCAGTTCTTC. Translating gives CASSFRAGAAYNEQFF.